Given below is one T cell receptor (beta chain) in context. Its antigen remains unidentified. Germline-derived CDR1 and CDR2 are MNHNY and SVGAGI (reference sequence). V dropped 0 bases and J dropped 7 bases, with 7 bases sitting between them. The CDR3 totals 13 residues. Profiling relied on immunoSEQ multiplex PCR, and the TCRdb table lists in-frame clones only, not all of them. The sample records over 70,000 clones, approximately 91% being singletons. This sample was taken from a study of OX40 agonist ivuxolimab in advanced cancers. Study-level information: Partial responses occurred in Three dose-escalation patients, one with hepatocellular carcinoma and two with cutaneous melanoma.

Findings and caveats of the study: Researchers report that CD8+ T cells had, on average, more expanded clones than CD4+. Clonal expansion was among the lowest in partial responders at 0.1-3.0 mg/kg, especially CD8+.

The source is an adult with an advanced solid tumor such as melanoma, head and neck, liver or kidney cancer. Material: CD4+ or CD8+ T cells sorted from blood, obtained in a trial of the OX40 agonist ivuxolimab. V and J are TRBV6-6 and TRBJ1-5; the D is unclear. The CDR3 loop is CASSYSPDQPQHF. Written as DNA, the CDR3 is TGTGCCAGCAGTTACTCTCCGGACCAGCCCCAGCATTTT.